This T cell receptor (beta chain) stems from a study of identical twins. TCRdb processed the 5' RACE reads anew with MiXCR; each CDR3 protein has one entry. Of 1,800,000 or so distinct CDR3 sequences listed, about 31% were seen once; the top ten hold 0.25% to 0.3%. Among all donors, each was a healthy Caucasian. Trimming pared 3 bases from V and 0 bases from J, leaving 9 bases between. Germline V lookup: CDR1 LGHDT, CDR2 YNNKEL (reference sequence). There are 16 residues in the CDR3. The specimen was cord blood. This receptor was taken from a newborn girl in good health. The chain uses TRBV3-1 and TRBJ2-6; the D is unclear. The CDR3 sequence: CASSHRGSSGANVLTF. The CDR3 DNA reads TGTGCCAGCAGCCATCGTGGCAGCTCTGGGGCCAACGTCCTGACTTTC.